Listed here are 13 T cell receptor beta chains from one sample, sequenced in a study of molecular identifiers for immune sequencing clone quantification. TCRdb recomputed calls from the PCR reads with MiXCR, one row per CDR3 protein. The data show some 8,500 distinct CDR3 sequences, over 13% seen once. The sample taken for sequencing was naive CD8+ T cells from blood, with Jurkat cell RNA spiked in. Subset in this sample: FACS-sorted CD8+CD4-CCR7+CD45RA+ naive T cells. The source of these receptors is a human donor in good health. Some libraries in this study had Jurkat cell RNA spiked in.

This clonotype was counted many times. The rearrangement joins TRBV20-1 to TRBJ2-7; maybe TRBD2 (6 bases). Between the trimmed V and J ends, which lost 6 bases and 3 bases, there was a span of 18 bases. The CDR3 has 14 amino acids. Germline V gene data show CDR1 as DFQATT and CDR2 as SNEGSKA (reference sequence). The CDR3, as DNA: TGCAGTGCCCCCGTAGCGGACGAAATCTACGAGCAGTACTTC. This codes for CSAPVADEIYEQYF.

This clonotype was observed at least ten times. This chain uses TRBV6-1 with TRBJ2-2; tentative D call: TRBD2 (5 bases). Germline V lookup: CDR1 MNHNS, CDR2 SASEGT. Trimming stripped 2 bases from V and 4 bases from J, with 11 bases between. The length of the CDR3 is 15 residues. This CDR3 is CASSERTPSTGELFF. The CDR3 DNA sequence: TGTGCCAGCAGTGAACGGACTCCTTCCACCGGGGAGCTGTTTTTT.

This clonotype was seen repeatedly, ten times or more. This chain connects TRBV12-3 or TRBV12-4 to TRBJ2-5; D gene unclear. V shed 5 bases and J shed 5 bases, with 12 bases lying between them. The CDR3 is made up of 13 amino acids. The CDR3 DNA follows: TGTGCCAGCAGTGTCAGGCCTGGGGAGACCCAGTACTTC. Residues: CASSVRPGETQYF.

The chain links TRBV19 to TRBJ1-1; 7 nucleotides align to TRBD1. V lost 6 bases and J lost 3; bases outside the gene matches: 4. The CDR3 totals 13 residues. Germline CDR1 LNHDA, CDR2 SQIVND (reference sequence). CDR3 sequence: CASSKGQYTEAFF. As DNA, the CDR3 is TGTGCCAGTAGCAAGGGACAGTACACTGAAGCTTTCTTT.

This clonotype was seen at least ten times. This chain joins TRBV10-2 and TRBJ1-2; D possibly corresponds to TRBD1 (6 bases). Trimming stripped 0 bases from V and 12 bases from J, with 20 bases between. CDR1 and CDR2 (germline): WSHSY, SAAADI. The CDR3 is 15 amino acids. The CDR3 sequence: CASSESGGSTRRNTF. The DNA for the CDR3 is TGCGCCAGCAGTGAGTCAGGGGGTTCAACTAGGCGCAACACCTTC.

Regarding this clonotype: Possible read error: a much larger clone is one base away. This chain joins TRBV6-5 and TRBJ2-2; 8 bases map to TRBD2. The germline V gene encodes CDR1 MNHEY and CDR2 SVGAGI. Trimming removed 2 bases from V and 7 bases from J; junction bases left unmatched: 9. The CDR3 runs to 16 residues. The CDR3 here is CASSYGPAGEVGELFF. The CDR3, as DNA: TGTGCCAGCAGTTACGGCCCAGCGGGAGAGGTCGGGGAGCTGTTTTTT.

This clonotype showed up many times. The V gene is TRBV7-6, the J gene TRBJ2-2; D ambiguous. CDR3 length: 14 residues. V was clipped by 1 base and J by 6 bases, with 9 bases between them. Germline V gene lookup returns CDR1 SGHVS and CDR2 FNYEAQ. The CDR3 reads CASSLGDDPGELFF. CDR3 in DNA: TGTGCCAGCAGCTTAGGTGACGACCCCGGGGAGCTGTTTTTT.

This clonotype ranks as medium-sized. CDR3 protein: CASSYTSYNEQFF. The CDR3 DNA follows: TGTGCCAGCAGTTACACCTCCTACAATGAGCAGTTCTTC. The chain employs TRBV6-2 or TRBV6-3 and TRBJ2-1; D unclear. Germline values: CDR1 MNHEY, CDR2 SVGEGT. CDR3 length: 13 residues. The germline V and J ends were trimmed by 2 bases and 0 bases, with 2 bases remaining between them.

By sample share, this clonotype is medium-sized. This sequence joins TRBV28 and TRBJ2-3; 13 nucleotides align to TRBD2. Trimming took 6 bases from V and 1 from J; bases not matched to a gene: 13. Germline V CDR1 and CDR2: MDHEN, SYDVKM. CDR3 size: 19 residues. The CDR3 protein is CASSYKIGLAGVGTDTQYF. CDR3 DNA sequence: TGTGCCAGCAGCTACAAAATCGGACTAGCGGGAGTGGGCACAGATACGCAGTATTTT.

Notes on this clonotype: This sequence may be a read error, since a much larger clone differs from it by one base. The V gene is TRBV27, the J gene TRBJ2-2; D remains unclear. The CDR3 extends over 13 amino acids. CDR1 is MNHEY and CDR2 is SMNVEV in the germline V gene (reference sequence). The CDR3 DNA reads as TGTGCCGGCAGTTGGGGAAACACCGGGGAGCTGTTTTTT. It specifies CAGSWGNTGELFF.

By frequency in the sample, this clonotype is medium-sized. The rearrangement uses TRBV20-1 and TRBJ1-5; tentatively, D is TRBD1 (5 bases). With 0 bases removed from V and 6 bases from J, the gap between germline ends came to 12 bases. CDR3 size: 14 residues. The V gene's germline CDR1 is DFQATT and CDR2 SNEGSKA (reference sequence). DNA of the CDR3: TGCAGTGCTAGAGATCGGGGGGTACGTCAGCCCCAGCATTTT. Protein sequence: CSARDRGVRQPQHF.

This clonotype was counted ten times or more. The chain is built from TRBV10-2 and TRBJ1-1; D remains ambiguous. V was pared by 2 bases and J by 5 bases, with 3 bases between. Germline V gene data show CDR1 as WSHSY and CDR2 as SAAADI. The CDR3 loop spans 11 amino acids. The CDR3 loop is CASSEGTEAFF. CDR3 sequence (DNA): TGCGCCAGCAGTGAGGGAACTGAAGCTTTCTTT.

In its sample, this clonotype is medium-sized (0.01 to 0.1%). The chain couples TRBV29-1 to TRBJ2-5; D is possibly TRBD1 (7 bases). Germline lookup yields CDR1 SQVTM and CDR2 ANQGSEA. The CDR3 is made up of 15 amino acids. The V end lost 8 bases, the J end lost 1 base, and 20 bases lay between the germline ends. CDR3 nucleotides: TGCAGCAACATCCCAGGAGGGGACAGCCAAGAGACCCAGTACTTC. Protein product: CSNIPGGDSQETQYF.